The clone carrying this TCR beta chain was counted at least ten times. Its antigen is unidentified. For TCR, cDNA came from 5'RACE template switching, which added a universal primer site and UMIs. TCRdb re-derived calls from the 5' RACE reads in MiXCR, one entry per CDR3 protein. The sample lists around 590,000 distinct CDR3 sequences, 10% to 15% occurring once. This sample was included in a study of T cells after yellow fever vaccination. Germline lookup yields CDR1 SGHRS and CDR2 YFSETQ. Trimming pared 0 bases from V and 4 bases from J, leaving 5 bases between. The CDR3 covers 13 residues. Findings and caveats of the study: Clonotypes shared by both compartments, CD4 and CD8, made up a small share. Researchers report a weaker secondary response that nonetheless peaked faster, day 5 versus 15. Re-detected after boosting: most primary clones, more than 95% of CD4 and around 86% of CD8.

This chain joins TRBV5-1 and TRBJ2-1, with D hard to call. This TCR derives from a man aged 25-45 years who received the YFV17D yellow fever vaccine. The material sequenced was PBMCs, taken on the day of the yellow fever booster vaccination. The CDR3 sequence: CASSLEPYNEQFF. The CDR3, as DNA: TGCGCCAGCAGCTTGGAACCATACAATGAGCAGTTCTTC.